The rows below give T cell receptor beta chains drawn from one sample of a study of T cells after yellow fever vaccination. Each CDR3 protein is one row after TCRdb ran MiXCR on the 5' RACE reads. The sample has some 150,000 distinct CDR3 sequences; 7% to 10% are singletons. The sample here was CD8+ T cells sorted from PBMCs, taken 45 days after the yellow fever booster vaccination. The receptors stem from a man aged 18 to 30 who received the YFV17D yellow fever vaccine. CDR3s include the opening cysteine and the closing phenylalanine or tryptophan. Each record gives: clone size, D gene, J gene, V gene, CDR3 DNA, CDR3 protein. A D gene is named only where the DNA matches it firmly. The listing skips clone size in some rows; elsewhere it reads once, few, many or a size class.

size: few
D: TRBD1
J: TRBJ1-2
V: TRBV9
DNA: TGTGCCAGCAGCAACGACAGGGGGACGGATGGCTACACCTTC
CDR3: CASSNDRGTDGYTF

size: few
D: .
J: TRBJ1-1
V: TRBV4-1
DNA: TGCGCCAGCAGCCGGAGGGTGGAATTGAACACTGAAGCTTTCTTT
CDR3: CASSRRVELNTEAFF

size: .
D: .
J: TRBJ2-7
V: TRBV27
DNA: TGTGCCAGCAGGGGCGGGGGCGGCCTCTACGAGCAGTACTTC
CDR3: CASRGGGGLYEQYF

size: few
D: .
J: TRBJ1-3
V: TRBV6-1
DNA: TGTGCCAGCAGTAACGACGGCAGCTCTGGAAACACCATATATTTT
CDR3: CASSNDGSSGNTIYF

size: .
D: TRBD2
J: TRBJ2-1
V: TRBV7-6
DNA: TGTGCCAGCAGCTTGGGGGTGCCAGCGGGGTCCTACAATGAGCAGTTCTTC
CDR3: CASSLGVPAGSYNEQFF

size: many
D: TRBD2
J: TRBJ2-1
V: TRBV7-9
DNA: TGTGCCAGCAGCCCCACGGGGGGGGAAGGATACAATGAGCAGTTCTTC
CDR3: CASSPTGGEGYNEQFF

size: .
D: .
J: TRBJ2-3
V: TRBV7-2
DNA: TGTGCCAGCAGCTTATTGGGGGATACGCAGTATTTT
CDR3: CASSLLGDTQYF

size: .
D: TRBD2
J: TRBJ2-1
V: TRBV19
DNA: TGTGCCAGTAGTATCCGACTAGCGGGGGACGATGAGCAGTTCTTC
CDR3: CASSIRLAGDDEQFF

size: .
D: .
J: TRBJ1-1
V: TRBV7-9
DNA: TGTGCCAGCAGCCTGGCTCTCTTGGGCACTGAAGCTTTCTTT
CDR3: CASSLALLGTEAFF

size: .
D: .
J: TRBJ2-7
V: TRBV5-6
DNA: TGTGCCAGCAGCTTTTACAACTCCTACGAGCAGTACTTC
CDR3: CASSFYNSYEQYF

size: few
D: TRBD1
J: TRBJ1-1
V: TRBV12-3/TRBV12-4
DNA: TGTGCCAGCAGTCCGACGAATTACAGGGGGGAAGCTTTCTTT
CDR3: CASSPTNYRGEAFF

size: few
D: TRBD1
J: TRBJ2-2
V: TRBV7-2
DNA: TGTGCCAGCAGTGACAGGGCGGGGGAGCTGTTTTTT
CDR3: CASSDRAGELFF

size: .
D: .
J: TRBJ2-1
V: TRBV7-6
DNA: TGTGCCAGCAGCTTCGGCCATCGGAATGAGCAGTTCTTC
CDR3: CASSFGHRNEQFF

size: many
D: .
J: TRBJ1-3
V: TRBV6-6
DNA: TGTGCCAGCAGTTACACGGGGTCTGGAAACACCATATATTTT
CDR3: CASSYTGSGNTIYF

size: .
D: .
J: TRBJ1-1
V: TRBV7-6
DNA: TGTGCCAGCAGCTTTATGGGGGCTCCCACTGAAGCTTTCTTT
CDR3: CASSFMGAPTEAFF

size: .
D: TRBD2
J: TRBJ2-7
V: TRBV7-8
DNA: TGTGCCAGCAGCCCGCGGGAGGGAAACTACGAGCAGTACTTC
CDR3: CASSPREGNYEQYF

size: many
D: .
J: TRBJ2-7
V: TRBV10-3
DNA: TGTGCCATCAGTCGGACCGGGACCGTAACCTACGAGCAGTACTTC
CDR3: CAISRTGTVTYEQYF

size: many
D: .
J: TRBJ2-1
V: TRBV4-2
DNA: TGTGCCAGCAGCCAAGATTTGGCTGCCGGGCGGAATGAGCAGTTCTTC
CDR3: CASSQDLAAGRNEQFF

size: .
D: TRBD2
J: TRBJ2-3
V: TRBV29-1
DNA: TGCAGCGTTGAAGATCTTAGCGGGGAAGATACGCAGTATTTT
CDR3: CSVEDLSGEDTQYF

size: many
D: .
J: TRBJ1-5
V: TRBV4-1
DNA: TGCGCCAGCAGCCAAGATCCCGGCAGTTATCAGCCCCAGCATTTT
CDR3: CASSQDPGSYQPQHF

size: .
D: .
J: TRBJ2-5
V: TRBV6-5
DNA: TGTGCCAGCAGTTACAAGGACCCCCGGTGGACGGAGACCCAGTACTTC
CDR3: CASSYKDPRWTETQYF

size: once
D: .
J: TRBJ1-1
V: TRBV4-2
DNA: TGTGCCAGCAGGCCCTTAACTAGCACTGAAGCTTTATTT
CDR3: CASRPLTSTEALF

size: few
D: .
J: TRBJ2-7
V: TRBV12-3/TRBV12-4
DNA: TGTGCCAGCAGTCCCTCCGGGGCGATCGAGCAGTACTTC
CDR3: CASSPSGAIEQYF

size: once
D: TRBD1
J: TRBJ2-7
V: TRBV3-1
DNA: TGTGCCAGCAGCCTACCTTACAGGGGAAGGTTCGAGCAGTACTTC
CDR3: CASSLPYRGRFEQYF

size: many
D: .
J: TRBJ2-2
V: TRBV7-9
DNA: TGTGCCAGCAGCCCCGACCGGAACACCGGGGAGCTGTTTTTT
CDR3: CASSPDRNTGELFF

size: .
D: .
J: TRBJ1-5
V: TRBV27
DNA: TGTGCCAGCAGTACGGCCAATCAGCCCCAGCATTTT
CDR3: CASSTANQPQHF

size: few
D: .
J: TRBJ2-6
V: TRBV5-4
DNA: TGTGCCACCGGAGGCAGCACCTTCTCTGGGGCCAACGTCCTGACTTTC
CDR3: CATGGSTFSGANVLTF

size: .
D: .
J: TRBJ1-1
V: TRBV6-5
DNA: TGTGCCAGCAGTTACGGGCCAGGGACTGAAGCTTTCTTT
CDR3: CASSYGPGTEAFF